A single sample gave rise to the 32 T cell receptor beta chains below, sequenced in a study of blood T cell repertoires in COVID-19. Here immunoSEQ multiplex PCR was the method, and the copy in TCRdb shows in-frame clones only, minus some. Of roughly 100,000 clones listed, more than 80% are singletons. Sequenced material: peripheral blood. All receptors derive from a woman aged 55-69 years with acute or convalescent COVID-19.

CDR3 in DNA: TGTGCCAGCAGTGAAGTACAGGATAACTATGGCTACACCTTC. Its translation: CASSEVQDNYGYTF. The V call is TRBV6-1, the J call TRBJ1-2, with TRBD1 as a possible D gene (5 bases). Trimming cost V 1 base and J 1 base, with 7 bases left between them. Germline CDR1 MNHNS, CDR2 SASEGT. The CDR3 runs to 14 residues.

This sequence joins TRBV7-2 and TRBJ2-7, with 10 bases identical to TRBD2. This CDR3 region has 14 residues. V lost 6 bases to trimming and J lost 2 bases; unmatched junction nucleotides: 4. The V gene's germline CDR1 is SGHTA and CDR2 FQGNSA. The CDR3 nucleotides are TGTGCCAGCAGACGGACTAGCGGTACCTACGAGCAGTACTTC. It translates to CASRRTSGTYEQYF.

The genes are TRBV25-1 and TRBJ2-5, with D possibly matching TRBD1 (6 bases). There are 14 residues in the CDR3. Germline V lookup: CDR1 MGHDK, CDR2 SYGVNS. Trimming pared 5 bases from V and 2 bases from J, leaving 12 bases between. CDR3 bases: TGTGCCAGCAGTTACCGGGACAAACAAGAGACCCAGTACTTC. Translating gives CASSYRDKQETQYF.

This clone has just a few counts. This sequence joins TRBV28 and TRBJ2-3; 10 nucleotides line up with TRBD2. Germline CDR1 and CDR2: MDHEN and SYDVKM. The CDR3 is 19 residues long. With 0 bases clipped from V and 4 bases from J, the junction kept 13 bases outside the gene matches. As DNA, the CDR3 is TGTGCCAGCAGTTTATGGAGCCAGCTAGCGGGAGTTGGGCCAGATACGCAGTATTTT. Translated, it gives CASSLWSQLAGVGPDTQYF.

J is TRBJ2-2 and V is TRBV28; 8 bases line up with TRBD1. Losses at the gene ends were 4 bases for V and 2 bases for J; bases not matched to a gene: 12. Germline assignment: CDR1 MDHEN and CDR2 SYDVKM. The CDR3 length is 18 residues. The chain's CDR3 is CASSSTRGPRQNTGELFF. In nucleotides, the CDR3 is TGTGCCAGCAGTTCGACCAGGGGGCCCCGACAAAACACCGGGGAGCTGTTTTTT.

The chain joins TRBV28 to TRBJ1-1, with D possibly being TRBD1 (5 bases). The germline CDR1 and CDR2 sequences are MDHEN and SYDVKM. This CDR3 has 12 residues. V was clipped by 6 bases and J by 4 bases, with 9 bases between them. The CDR3 DNA reads TGTGCCAGCAGGGCGGGGGGCACTGAAGCTTTCTTT. This sequence encodes CASRAGGTEAFF.

This CDR3 reads CASIGTGGSPNYGYTF. In nucleotides, the CDR3 is TGTGCCAGTATCGGGACAGGGGGTTCTCCTAACTATGGCTACACCTTC. The chain joins TRBV19 to TRBJ1-2, with 11 bases identical to TRBD1. Trimming cost V 7 bases and J 0 bases; bases outside gene matches: 7. In germline, CDR1 is LNHDA, CDR2 SQIVND (reference sequence). This CDR3 contains 16 residues.

The V and J genes are TRBV5-6 and TRBJ1-4, with D perhaps TRBD1 (6 bases). V gave up 2 bases and J gave up 5 bases, with 10 bases separating them. The CDR3 totals 14 residues. The germline CDR1 and CDR2 sequences are SGHDT and YYEEEE. The CDR3 coding sequence is TGTGCCAGCAGCTTCAGGGGCCCAAATGAAAAACTGTTTTTT. It yields the protein CASSFRGPNEKLFF.

This clone was detected only once. J is TRBJ2-2 and V is TRBV3-1 (or the pseudogene TRBV3-2); D is perhaps TRBD2 (5 bases). V was clipped by 4 bases and J by 5 bases, with 26 bases between them. Germline values: CDR1 LGHDT, CDR2 YNNKEL (reference sequence). This CDR3 has 19 residues. In DNA form, the CDR3 reads TGTGCCAGCAGCCCACGACTACTCACCAGCGGCGGCAGAACCGGGGAGCTGTTTTTT. Its translation: CASSPRLLTSGGRTGELFF.

This chain joins TRBV23-1 and TRBJ1-1; D remains ambiguous. TRBV23-1 is an ORF; its function is uncertain. The CDR3 is 10 amino acids. The CDR3 reads CATSPLEAFF. CDR3 in DNA: TGCGCTACCTCCCCACTTGAAGCTTTCTTT.

The chain uses TRBV21-1 and TRBJ2-5; TRBD1 is taken as the D call from the table, unchecked against the DNA. TRBV21-1 is a pseudogene. CDR3 length: 22 amino acids. The CDR3 bases are TGTGCCAGCAGCAAGCCTGCGGGCCTATACAGGGGCTGTCACAATCCACAAGAGACCCAGTACTTC. It yields the protein CASSKPAGLYRGCHNPQETQYF.

The CDR3 reads CASSPLIETQYF. DNA of the CDR3: TGTGCCAGCTCACCACTCATCGAGACCCAGTACTTC. The chain employs TRBV18 and TRBJ2-5, with unresolved D. The germline V gene encodes CDR1 KGHSH and CDR2 LQKENI. The length of the CDR3 is 12 residues. Trimming removed 1 base from V and 5 bases from J, with 5 bases in between.

V is TRBV7-3 and J is TRBJ1-1; maybe TRBD1 (6 bases). CDR3 length equals 16 residues. Germline V gene lookup returns CDR1 SGHTA and CDR2 FQGTGA. V gave up 5 bases and J gave up 3 bases, with 19 bases separating them. The CDR3 DNA is TGTGCCAGCAGCCCCACACAGGGAGCTTATGACACTGAAGCTTTCTTT. Encoded protein: CASSPTQGAYDTEAFF.

The rearrangement links TRBV6-2 or TRBV6-3 to TRBJ2-5; tentative D call: TRBD1 (6 bases). Looked up from germline, CDR1 is MNHEY and CDR2 is SVGEGT. The CDR3 covers 14 residues. The V end was cut by 6 bases, the J end by 5 bases, with 16 bases between. The CDR3 coding sequence is TGTGCCAGCAGCCTGATCAGGGGAAGTGAGACCCAGTACTTC. Translated, it gives CASSLIRGSETQYF.

The rearrangement links TRBV11-2 to TRBJ1-2; tentatively, D is TRBD1 (5 bases). The CDR3 sequence is 12 residues long. Germline lookup yields CDR1 SGHAT and CDR2 FQNNGV. Trimming took off 4 bases at V and 8 bases at J, with 11 bases between the two ends. CDR3 protein: CASSSGVDGYTF. As DNA, the CDR3 is TGTGCCAGCAGCTCGGGGGTTGACGGCTACACCTTC.

The chain links TRBV6-1 to TRBJ2-5; perhaps TRBD2 as D (6 bases). This CDR3 contains 15 residues. Germline CDR1 MNHNS, CDR2 SASEGT. Trimming left V 3 bases short and J 4 bases short, with 15 bases between. The CDR3 here is CASSEGGGYVETQYF. DNA for the CDR3: TGTGCCAGCAGTGAGGGGGGTGGGTACGTAGAGACCCAGTACTTC.

The chain has TRBV6-5 and TRBJ1-5, with D hard to call. This CDR3 is built from 15 residues. V was pared by 4 bases and J by 0 bases, with 10 bases between. Germline assignment: CDR1 MNHEY and CDR2 SVGAGI. This CDR3 reads CASSSDYHSNQPQHF. The CDR3 DNA reads TGTGCCAGCAGTTCCGACTACCATAGCAATCAGCCCCAGCATTTT.

V and J are TRBV4-1 and TRBJ1-5; no firm D call. Trimming took off 0 bases at V and 2 bases at J, with 8 bases between the two ends. The CDR3 consists of 15 residues. Germline V gene sequence: CDR1 MGHRA, CDR2 YSYEKL. CDR3 protein: CASSQEAARNQPQHF. The CDR3 DNA reads TGCGCCAGCAGCCAAGAGGCCGCTCGCAATCAGCCCCAGCATTTT.

The V and J genes are TRBV29-1 and TRBJ1-2; 9 bases agree with TRBD1. The germline gives CDR1 SQVTM, CDR2 ANQGSEA. The CDR3 consists of 13 residues. The ends lost 4 bases at V and 6 bases at J; junction bases unmatched: 6. The CDR3 sequence: CSVGRDREDGYTF. The CDR3 DNA is TGCAGCGTTGGTCGGGACAGGGAAGATGGCTACACCTTC.

The V and J genes are TRBV10-2 and TRBJ1-1, with 8 bases identical to TRBD1. CDR1 is WSHSY, CDR2 SAAADI, per germline. The junction had 8 bases not matched to a gene; V was cut back by 8 bases and J by 3 bases. This CDR3 comprises 14 residues. CDR3 sequence (DNA): TGCGCCAGCGCGGACAGGGAACCTTACACTGAAGCTTTCTTT. This translates into CASADREPYTEAFF.

In its sample, this clone was seen a few times. The V gene is TRBV5-1, the J gene TRBJ2-7; maybe TRBD1 (5 bases). Trimming took off 3 bases at V and 1 base at J, with 17 bases between the two ends. Germline assignment: CDR1 SGHRS and CDR2 YFSETQ. The CDR3 runs to 16 residues. The DNA of the CDR3 is TGCGCCAGCAGCTCCCTAGGGGCCAGGGATTCCTACGAGCAGTACTTC. Amino acids: CASSSLGARDSYEQYF.

The CDR3 region is CAISDPGMNTEAFF. The CDR3, as DNA: TGTGCCATCAGTGATCCAGGGATGAACACTGAAGCTTTCTTT. The chain is built from TRBV10-3 and TRBJ1-1; D possibly corresponds to TRBD1 (5 bases). The CDR3 has 14 amino acids. Trimming left V 3 bases short and J 0 bases short, with 8 bases between. The germline CDR1 and CDR2 sequences are ENHRY and SYGVKD.

The chain joins TRBV2 to TRBJ1-1; the D gene is possibly TRBD1 (6 bases). This CDR3 contains 14 residues. Per the germline V gene, CDR1 is SNHLY and CDR2 is FYNNEI. Trimming removed 0 bases from V and 5 bases from J, with 10 bases in between. DNA for the CDR3: TGTGCCAGCAGTGAAGCGCTGAGGGGGACTGAAGCTTTCTTT. Protein product: CASSEALRGTEAFF.

The chain joins TRBV27 to TRBJ2-3; 9 positions agree with TRBD2. The CDR3 has 15 residues. Looked up from germline, CDR1 is MNHEY and CDR2 is SMNVEV (reference sequence). V was pared by 5 bases and J by 2 bases, with 5 bases of the junction left unmatched. The CDR3 nucleotides read TGTGCCAGCAGTCACTTAGCGGGAGCCACAGATACGCAGTATTTT. Its translation is CASSHLAGATDTQYF.

The chain is built from TRBV11-1 and TRBJ2-3; tentative D call: TRBD2 (5 bases). Germline CDR1 SGHAT, CDR2 FQDESV (reference sequence). This CDR3 spans 14 amino acids. V dropped 3 bases and J dropped 2 bases, with 9 bases sitting between them. The CDR3 bases are TGTGCCAGCAGCTTCGGGGTGGACACAGATACGCAGTATTTT. This sequence encodes CASSFGVDTDTQYF.

This chain joins TRBV6-5 and TRBJ1-1; 10 bases agree with TRBD1. Germline CDR1 MNHEY, CDR2 SVGAGI. Unmatched junction bases numbered 3, after V lost 11 bases and J lost 0 bases. The CDR3 loop spans 13 amino acids. The CDR3 spells CAGDRGLNTEAFF. In nucleotides, the CDR3 is TGTGCCGGCGACAGGGGGCTGAACACTGAAGCTTTCTTT.

The chain has TRBV20-1 and TRBJ2-3; D might be TRBD2 (5 bases). V shed 3 bases and J shed 6 bases, with 19 bases lying between them. Germline V gene lookup returns CDR1 DFQATT and CDR2 SNEGSKA (reference sequence). The CDR3 is 15 residues long. Here the CDR3 DNA reads TGCAGTGCTAGTCAGTTTGCGGGCGTTAGGGATACGCAGTATTTT. It codes for CSASQFAGVRDTQYF.

This rearrangement joins TRBV27 to TRBJ2-7; 11 bases match TRBD1. Germline V gene lookup returns CDR1 MNHEY and CDR2 SMNVEV (reference sequence). Trimming removed 6 bases from V and 3 bases from J; junction bases left unmatched: 7. The CDR3 runs 15 residues. For the CDR3, the DNA is TGTGCCAGCAGCCCTGCCGGGACAGGGGGCTACGAGCAGTACTTC. Its protein is CASSPAGTGGYEQYF.

J is TRBJ1-2 and V is TRBV4-1, with 7 bases aligning to TRBD1. This CDR3 comprises 13 residues. V trimming: 4 bases; J trimming: 8 bases; junction bases outside the gene matches: 7. Germline V lookup: CDR1 MGHRA, CDR2 YSYEKL. CDR3 nucleotide sequence: TGCGCCAGCAGCCCAGGACAGGATCTAGGCTACACCTTC. It encodes CASSPGQDLGYTF.

The chain is built from TRBV6-5 and TRBJ1-2; 7 nucleotides align to TRBD1. The V gene end was trimmed by 8 bases and the J gene end by 7 bases; junction bases not matched to a gene: 13. The CDR3 length is 14 residues. In germline, CDR1 is MNHEY, CDR2 SVGAGI. The CDR3 bases are TGTGCCAGCGTAGCGGGGGAGGGGGCGGGTGGCTACACCTTC. As protein: CASVAGEGAGGYTF.

V usage is TRBV12-3 or TRBV12-4 and J usage is TRBJ1-3; no firm D call. Trimming took off 1 base at V and 4 bases at J, with 5 bases between the two ends. The CDR3 has 13 residues. The CDR3 sequence is CASSLVSGNTIYF. CDR3 nucleotide sequence: TGTGCCAGCAGTTTAGTGTCAGGAAACACCATATATTTT.

This chain uses TRBV2 with TRBJ2-1, with 7 bases fitting TRBD1. The CDR3 sequence is 15 residues long. Per the germline V gene, CDR1 is SNHLY and CDR2 is FYNNEI. Trimming took 5 bases from V and 6 from J; bases not matched to a gene: 10. CDR3 residues: CASSPTGTAPNEQFF. The CDR3 DNA reads TGTGCCAGCAGTCCTACCGGGACAGCGCCCAATGAGCAGTTCTTC.